This TCR beta chain was sequenced for a study of early T cells in non-severe SARS-CoV-2 infection. This clonotype was seen repeatedly, ten times or more. Trimming removed 4 bases from V and 8 bases from J, with 6 bases in between. The germline CDR1 and CDR2 sequences are SGDLS and YYNGEE. The CDR3 runs 11 residues. TCRdb independently ran MiXCR on the 5' RACE reads; one entry per CDR3 protein. The table shows tens of thousands of distinct CDR3 sequences, with 5.8% occurring only once. Material: whole blood. The source of this sequence is an adult who was a healthcare worker with PCR-confirmed SARS-CoV-2 infection or an uninfected control (not recorded which). This chain connects TRBV9 to TRBJ1-4; D unresolved. CDR3 region: CASSSIEKLFF. For the CDR3, the DNA is TGTGCCAGCAGCTCAATAGAAAAACTGTTTTTT. Full variable domain (remainder filled in from reference TRBV9 and TRBJ1-4): DSGVTQTPKHLITATGQRVTLRCSPRSGDLSVYWYQQSLDQGLQFLIQYYNGEERAKGNILERFSAQQFPDLHSELNLSSLELGDSALYFCASSSIEKLFFGSGTQLSVL.